The 32 T cell receptor beta chains below come from one sample, sequenced in a study of T cells in Graves' hyperthyroidism and ophthalmopathy. Amplification yielded TCR beta CDR3 regions, with RNA transcripts as the source. A set of HTBI primers served as the primers for a first-round RT-PCR of the TCR CDR3. TCRdb used MiXCR to reprocess the multiplex PCR reads, holding one entry per CDR3 protein. This sample has about 590,000 distinct CDR3 sequences, with about a sixth found just once. The material sequenced was blood. The receptors originated from a woman aged 25 to 45 with Graves' hyperthyroidism.

The chain employs TRBV5-6 and TRBJ2-7; 7 nucleotides match TRBD2. The trim removed 0 bases at V and 2 bases at J, leaving 5 bases unmatched. This CDR3 has 15 residues. The germline V gene encodes CDR1 SGHDT and CDR2 YYEEEE. CDR3 coding DNA: TGTGCCAGCAGCTTGGAGGCTAGCGGTACCTACGAGCAGTACTTC. Translation gives CASSLEASGTYEQYF.

In its sample, this clonotype was seen many times. V usage is TRBV28 and J usage is TRBJ1-1; D is possibly TRBD1 (5 bases). Trimming cost V 4 bases and J 2 bases, with 17 bases left between them. CDR1 is MDHEN and CDR2 is SYDVKM in the germline V gene. CDR3 length: 16 residues. The CDR3 is CASSSWRGLLNTEAFF. CDR3 coding DNA: TGTGCCAGCAGTTCGTGGAGGGGCCTACTAAACACTGAAGCTTTCTTT.

This clonotype has at least ten counts. The chain is built from TRBV28 and TRBJ2-7; D is perhaps TRBD1 (6 bases). CDR1 and CDR2 from the germline V gene are MDHEN and SYDVKM. Trimming took 5 bases from V and 4 from J, leaving 15 bases between them. The CDR3 is made up of 14 amino acids. CDR3 amino acids: CASSRQVWRYEQYF. In DNA, the CDR3 is TGTGCCAGCAGTCGACAGGTCTGGCGATACGAGCAGTACTTC.

In this sample, this clonotype turned up many times. The chain is built from TRBV18 and TRBJ2-3, with TRBD1 matching 8 bases. Germline V gene data show CDR1 as KGHSH and CDR2 as LQKENI. This CDR3 has 15 residues. Germline trimming cut 6 bases from V and 2 bases from J; bases unmatched to any gene: 7. The CDR3 DNA reads as TGTGCCAGCTCCCACAGGGGGTCCCTCACAGATACGCAGTATTTT. This encodes CASSHRGSLTDTQYF. The full variable domain, its missing parts supplied by reference TRBV18 and TRBJ2-3, is NAGVMQNPRHLVRRRGQEARLRCSPMKGHSHVYWYRQLPEEGLKFMVYLQKENIIDESGMPKERFSAEFPKEGPSILRIQQVVRGDSAAYFCASSHRGSLTDTQYFGPGTRLTVL.

The chain has TRBV30 and TRBJ2-2; D is perhaps TRBD1 or TRBD2 (5 bases each). The V end was cut by 2 bases, the J end by 5 bases, with 9 bases between. This CDR3 is 13 amino acids long. Germline values: CDR1 GTSNPN, CDR2 SVGIG (reference sequence). CDR3 in DNA: TGTGCCTGGAGTCCTGGGGGAACCGGGGAGCTGTTTTTT. Its protein product is CAWSPGGTGELFF.

This clonotype appeared many times. The rearrangement links TRBV5-1 to TRBJ2-7; either TRBD1 or TRBD2 may fit D (5 bases each). The germline V and J ends were trimmed by 7 bases and 5 bases, with 19 bases remaining between them. Germline values: CDR1 SGHRS, CDR2 YFSETQ. The CDR3 extends over 14 amino acids. CDR3: CASFQSPGSDEQYF. The CDR3 region has the DNA TGCGCCAGCTTCCAAAGTCCAGGGAGCGACGAGCAGTACTTC.

The chain joins TRBV20-1 to TRBJ2-7, with 7 bases aligning to TRBD1. Germline lookup yields CDR1 DFQATT and CDR2 SNEGSKA (reference sequence). Trimming took 3 bases from V and 3 from J; bases not matched to a gene: 17. The CDR3 totals 17 residues. The CDR3 spells CSARPDRYRDSFYEQYF. CDR3 DNA sequence: TGCAGTGCTAGGCCAGACCGATACCGGGACAGCTTCTACGAGCAGTACTTC.

This clonotype was counted ten times or more. V usage is TRBV3-1 and J usage is TRBJ1-4; D not resolved. Germline V CDR1 and CDR2: LGHDT, YNNKEL (reference sequence). Trimming left V 0 bases short and J 0 bases short, with 5 bases between. CDR3 length equals 15 residues. The CDR3 nucleotides are TGTGCCAGCAGCCAAGATCCAGCAACTAATGAAAAACTGTTTTTT. It yields the protein CASSQDPATNEKLFF.

This clonotype was found many times. This chain links TRBV7-3 with TRBJ2-3, with D unclear. CDR1 is SGHTA, CDR2 FQGTGA, per germline. Trimming pared 0 bases from V and 1 base from J, leaving 5 bases between. This CDR3 comprises 14 residues. The CDR3 is CASSLTVGTDTQYF. In nucleotides, the CDR3 is TGTGCCAGCAGCTTAACCGTTGGCACAGATACGCAGTATTTT.

This clonotype was counted many times. V gene TRBV30 combines with J gene TRBJ1-1; D remains unclear. V was trimmed by 8 bases and J by 1 base, leaving 8 bases between them. There are 11 residues in the CDR3. Per germline, CDR1 GTSNPN and CDR2 SVGIG (reference sequence). The DNA for the CDR3 is TGTGCCCGAACAGAGAACACTGAAGCTTTCTTT. This encodes CARTENTEAFF.

Many counts were recorded for this clonotype. The chain is built from TRBV6-2 or TRBV6-3 and TRBJ2-1, with 9 bases identical to TRBD1. The CDR3 consists of 14 residues. J gave up 8 bases and V 8 bases, and 10 bases lay outside the gene matches. CDR1 and CDR2 from the germline V gene are MNHEY and SVGEGT. CDR3 amino acids: CASVKGQGADEQFF. The CDR3 DNA sequence: TGTGCCAGCGTCAAGGGACAGGGAGCAGATGAGCAGTTCTTC.

This chain joins TRBV7-9 and TRBJ1-4, with TRBD1 as a possible D gene (5 bases). The CDR3 length is 16 residues. The V end lost 5 bases, the J end lost 3 bases, and 16 bases lay between the germline ends. Germline loops: CDR1 SEHNR, CDR2 FQNEAQ (reference sequence). This chain's CDR3 is CASSLPGGAPNEKLFF. In DNA form, the CDR3 reads TGTGCCAGCAGCCTCCCGGGCGGGGCCCCTAATGAAAAACTGTTTTTT. Full variable domain (remainder filled in from reference TRBV7-9 and TRBJ1-4): DTGVSQNPRHKITKRGQNVTFRCDPISEHNRLYWYRQTLGQGPEFLTYFQNEAQLEKSRLLSDRFSAERPKGSFSTLEIQRTEQGDSAMYLCASSLPGGAPNEKLFFGSGTQLSVL.

This chain joins TRBV4-2 and TRBJ2-6; D may correspond to TRBD1 or TRBD2 (5 bases each). The CDR3 covers 17 residues. CDR1 and CDR2 from the germline V gene are LGHNA and YNFKEQ. The germline V and J ends were trimmed by 1 base and 0 bases, with 10 bases remaining between them. The CDR3 loop is CASSQAGGSSGANVLTF. CDR3 DNA: TGTGCCAGCAGCCAAGCTGGGGGTAGCTCTGGGGCCAACGTCCTGACTTTC.

The chain employs TRBV19 and TRBJ2-3; the match to TRBD1 covers 8 bases. With V trimmed by 9 bases and J by 7 bases, 9 bases remained unmatched. The CDR3 spans 13 residues. Germline CDR1 and CDR2: LNHDA and SQIVND (reference sequence). The CDR3 loop is CASRDRPDNTQYF. CDR3 DNA: TGTGCCAGCCGGGACAGGCCGGACAATACGCAGTATTTT. Full variable domain (remainder filled in from reference TRBV19 and TRBJ2-3): DGGITQSPKYLFRKEGQNVTLSCEQNLNHDAMYWYRQDPGQGLRLIYYSQIVNDFQKGDIAEGYSVSREKKESFPLTVTSAQKNPTAFYLCASRDRPDNTQYFGPGTRLTVL.

This clonotype came up a few times. The rearrangement joins TRBV7-9 to TRBJ2-1; D possibly uses TRBD1 or TRBD2 (5 bases each). Germline V gene sequence: CDR1 SEHNR, CDR2 FQNEAQ (reference sequence). Trimming left V 6 bases short and J 5 bases short, with 20 bases between. The CDR3 is 16 residues long. CDR3 sequence: CASRVSAGTQNNEQFF. CDR3 in DNA: TGTGCCAGCAGGGTTAGTGCCGGGACGCAAAACAATGAGCAGTTCTTC.

The V gene is TRBV7-9, the J gene TRBJ2-7, with 7 bases matching TRBD2. CDR1 and CDR2 (germline): SEHNR, FQNEAQ (reference sequence). Trimming cost V 5 bases and J 2 bases; bases outside gene matches: 9. The CDR3 loop spans 15 amino acids. In DNA, the CDR3 is TGTGCCAGCAGCCGAAGTAGCGGGCGTACCTACGAGCAGTACTTC. Its translation: CASSRSSGRTYEQYF.

The sample holds a few counts of this clonotype. The rearrangement links TRBV27 to TRBJ2-1, with D perhaps given as TRBD1 or TRBD2 (6 bases each). Per the germline V gene, CDR1 is MNHEY and CDR2 is SMNVEV (reference sequence). The CDR3 spans 11 residues. Trimming shortened V by 7 bases and J by 9 bases, and 10 bases separated the two germline ends. The CDR3 region is CASKKGGEQFF. The CDR3 nucleotides read TGTGCCAGCAAGAAGGGGGGTGAGCAGTTCTTC.

The rearrangement uses TRBV25-1 and TRBJ2-7, with 7 positions matching TRBD1. V gave up 6 bases and J gave up 4 bases; unmatched junction bases: 12. This CDR3 is 15 amino acids long. Per germline, CDR1 MGHDK and CDR2 SYGVNS. The CDR3 here is CASRGAWDSLYEQYF. For the CDR3, the DNA is TGTGCCAGCAGGGGGGCTTGGGACAGTCTTTACGAGCAGTACTTC.

The V gene is TRBV5-6, the J gene TRBJ1-5; possible D gene TRBD1, 6 bases. CDR3 size: 15 residues. The V gene's germline CDR1 is SGHDT and CDR2 YYEEEE. V was cut by 2 bases and J by 4 bases, with 13 bases left in between. The CDR3 DNA sequence: TGTGCCAGCAGCTTTCAGGGGAGGAATAATCAGCCCCAGCATTTT. Protein sequence: CASSFQGRNNQPQHF.

This clonotype came up many times. The chain uses TRBV20-1 and TRBJ2-4, with D perhaps being TRBD1 or TRBD2 (5 bases each). CDR3 length equals 13 residues. Germline loops: CDR1 DFQATT, CDR2 SNEGSKA (reference sequence). The germline V and J ends were trimmed by 3 bases and 7 bases, with 13 bases remaining between them. The CDR3 reads CSASGTSRNIQYF. The CDR3 DNA reads TGCAGTGCTAGCGGGACCTCGCGGAACATTCAGTACTTC.

V usage is TRBV6-5 and J usage is TRBJ2-1; 7 bases fit TRBD1. Germline assignment: CDR1 MNHEY and CDR2 SVGAGI. The CDR3 spans 12 residues. The junction had 5 bases not matched to a gene; V was cut back by 0 bases and J by 15 bases. CDR3 DNA sequence: TGTGCCAGCAGTTACTCGGGGACAGAGGGGTTCTTC. Amino acid sequence: CASSYSGTEGFF.

This rearrangement joins TRBV9 to TRBJ2-7; 9 nucleotides align to TRBD2. The CDR3 has 15 residues. Trimming at V came to 4 bases and at J to 6 bases, leaving 11 bases not matched to a gene. Germline CDR1 reads SGDLS; CDR2 reads YYNGEE. The DNA of the CDR3 is TGTGCCAGCAGCAAGGACGTTCTAGCGGGATCCGAGCAGTACTTC. Its protein product is CASSKDVLAGSEQYF.

This clonotype was seen only a few times. The CDR3, as DNA: TGTGCCAGTAGTATCGACGTTGGGAGGTACAATCAGCCCCAGCATTTT. This translates into CASSIDVGRYNQPQHF. V gene TRBV19 combines with J gene TRBJ1-5; no firm D call. The CDR3 is 16 amino acids. Trimming shortened V by 3 bases and J by 3 bases, and 15 bases separated the two germline ends. The germline V gene encodes CDR1 LNHDA and CDR2 SQIVND (reference sequence).

This clonotype was found many times. V is TRBV7-2 and J is TRBJ2-2, with D unresolved. In germline, CDR1 is SGHTA, CDR2 FQGNSA. The V end lost 1 base, the J end lost 6 bases, and 6 bases lay between the germline ends. CDR3 length equals 13 residues. The CDR3 sequence is CASSLGLSGELFF. The CDR3 coding sequence is TGTGCCAGCAGCTTAGGACTCTCCGGGGAGCTGTTTTTT.

V is TRBV7-9 and J is TRBJ2-7, with D unclear. This CDR3 is built from 15 residues. The V gene's germline CDR1 is SEHNR and CDR2 FQNEAQ (reference sequence). V lost 1 base, J lost 3 bases, and 13 bases lay in between. The CDR3, as DNA: TGTGCCAGCAGCTTAGTGGCTGGGGTGGACTACGAGCAGTACTTC. It yields the protein CASSLVAGVDYEQYF.

The gene calls are TRBV19 and TRBJ2-1; 7 bases agree with TRBD2. Germline CDR1 reads LNHDA; CDR2 reads SQIVND (reference sequence). The V and J ends lost 1 base and 8 bases, in that order; junction bases with no gene match: 8. The CDR3 is 15 amino acids. In nucleotides, the CDR3 is TGTGCCAGTAGTATAGTCGGGAGGATCGACGATGAGCAGTTCTTC. Its protein is CASSIVGRIDDEQFF.

This clonotype was observed at least ten times. V usage is TRBV12-3 or TRBV12-4 and J usage is TRBJ1-2; 7 bases line up with TRBD1. With V trimmed by 3 bases and J by 6 bases, 7 bases remained unmatched. This CDR3 region has 14 residues. CDR3 in amino acids: CASSFQLGQNGYTF. CDR3 nucleotides: TGTGCCAGCAGTTTCCAGTTGGGACAGAATGGCTACACCTTC.

This clonotype occurred a few times. CDR3 region: CASSIQGGYSYEQYF. Written as DNA, the CDR3 is TGTGCCAGTAGTATCCAAGGGGGCTACTCCTACGAGCAGTACTTC. The chain recombines TRBV19 with TRBJ2-7; TRBD1 agrees at 7 bases. V lost 3 bases, J lost 0 bases, and 5 bases stayed unmatched. The germline V gene encodes CDR1 LNHDA and CDR2 SQIVND (reference sequence). CDR3 length equals 15 residues.

This clonotype was observed at least ten times. CDR3 sequence (DNA): TGTGCCAGCACCACTAGCGGGCCGTACGAGCAGTACTTC. It is translated as CASTTSGPYEQYF. The rearrangement uses TRBV7-2 and TRBJ2-7, with 9 positions matching TRBD2. Unmatched junction bases numbered 5, after V lost 7 bases and J lost 4 bases. Germline loops: CDR1 SGHTA, CDR2 FQGNSA. This CDR3 contains 13 residues.

The rearrangement uses TRBV20-1 and TRBJ2-7; 8 bases are a match to TRBD2. The length of the CDR3 is 13 residues. V shed 3 bases and J 5 bases; nucleotides not matched to a gene: 6. Germline values: CDR1 DFQATT, CDR2 SNEGSKA (reference sequence). The CDR3 reads CSASPAGGNEQYF. CDR3 nucleotide sequence: TGCAGTGCTAGCCCCGCGGGAGGTAACGAGCAGTACTTC.

The table lists this clonotype with many counts. The V call is TRBV12-3 or TRBV12-4, the J call TRBJ1-5; possible D gene TRBD1, 5 bases. The CDR3 is 16 residues long. Trimming took off 2 bases at V and 1 base at J, with 12 bases between the two ends. The CDR3 loop is CASSLMGGDSNQPQHF. Written as DNA, the CDR3 is TGTGCCAGCAGTTTAATGGGTGGGGACAGCAATCAGCCCCAGCATTTT.

The sample holds many counts of this clonotype. The chain is built from TRBV28 and TRBJ2-1; tentatively, D is TRBD1 or TRBD2 (6 bases each). Trimming removed 3 bases from V and 2 bases from J, with 14 bases in between. The germline CDR1 and CDR2 sequences are MDHEN and SYDVKM. The CDR3 is 16 residues long. The CDR3 DNA follows: TGTGCCAGCAGTTTCGGGGGCCATATCCCCTACAATGAGCAGTTCTTC. Translation: CASSFGGHIPYNEQFF.